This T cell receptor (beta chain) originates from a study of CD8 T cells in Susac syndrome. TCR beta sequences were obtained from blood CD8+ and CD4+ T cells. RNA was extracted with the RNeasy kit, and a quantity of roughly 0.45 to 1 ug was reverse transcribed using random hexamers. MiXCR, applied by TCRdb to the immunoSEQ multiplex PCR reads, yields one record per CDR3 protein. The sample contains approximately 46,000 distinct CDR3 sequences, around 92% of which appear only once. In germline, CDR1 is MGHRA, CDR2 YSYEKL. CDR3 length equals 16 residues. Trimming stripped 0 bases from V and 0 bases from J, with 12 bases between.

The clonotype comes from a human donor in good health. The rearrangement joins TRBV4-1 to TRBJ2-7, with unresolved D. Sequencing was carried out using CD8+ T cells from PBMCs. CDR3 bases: TGCGCCAGCAGCCAAGAACCCCAGCAGTCCTCCTACGAGCAGTACTTC. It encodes CASSQEPQQSSYEQYF.